These T cell receptor beta chains were read from a single sample in a study of blood T cell repertoires in COVID-19. Repertoires were generated with immunoSEQ multiplex PCR, while TCRdb's copy carries only in-frame clones and drops some. Of approximately 130,000 clones in the sample, around 83% were seen once. The specimen was peripheral blood. The source is a human donor in a cohort sampled during active COVID-19. Each CDR3 is given with its conserved first and last residue. The D gene is left open where the match is weak. Clone size appears in some rows only: once, few, many, or a class for an expanded clone.

TGCAGCGTTGAGGGCCCCGGGGAGCTGTTTTTT	CSVEGPGELFF	.	.	TRBJ2-2	TRBV29-1
TGTGCCAGCAGCGTTACTAGCGGGGGATTCTCACCGAACACCGGGGAGCTGTTTTTT	CASSVTSGGFSPNTGELFF	.	TRBD2	TRBJ2-2	TRBV11-2
TGTGCCAGCAGCATATCCGGGACAAACGGAAACACCATATATTTT	CASSISGTNGNTIYF	.	.	TRBJ1-3	TRBV6-5
TGTGCCAGCAGCTTATATTCACGGACTAGCGGGAGGGCGGGAGCAGATACGCAGTATTTT	CASSLYSRTSGRAGADTQYF	.	TRBD2	TRBJ2-3	TRBV13
TGCGCCAGCAGCCAAGTCGGGAGCGGGGGGGCGTATACGCAGTATTTT	CASSQVGSGGAYTQYF	once	TRBD2	TRBJ2-3	TRBV4-3
TGCAGCGTTGAAGATGCCGCCCGACAGCTCGTGGGCTACACCTTC	CSVEDAARQLVGYTF	.	.	TRBJ1-2	TRBV29-1
TGTGCCAGCAGTTTTGTGCCGGGGAACACCGGGGAGCTGTTTTTT	CASSFVPGNTGELFF	.	.	TRBJ2-2	TRBV27
TGTGCCTGGAGTGTACGGTCTAGCGGAGATACGCAGTATTTT	CAWSVRSSGDTQYF	.	TRBD2	TRBJ2-3	TRBV30
TGCGCCAGCAGCCAAGATCCGAGGGCGGATGGCTACACCTTC	CASSQDPRADGYTF	.	.	TRBJ1-2	TRBV4-3
TGTGCCAGCATTGCAGGGGTTAACACCGGGGAGCTGTTTTTT	CASIAGVNTGELFF	.	.	TRBJ2-2	TRBV2
TGTGCCAGCACCCACCAGGGTAATTGGGGCACAGATACGCAGTATTTT	CASTHQGNWGTDTQYF	.	.	TRBJ2-3	TRBV14
TGTGCCAGCAGTTCGGGCAGGGGGCTTGAGACCCAGTACTTC	CASSSGRGLETQYF	.	TRBD1	TRBJ2-5	TRBV6-2/TRBV6-3
TGTGCCAGCAGCAGGGACAGGGGGCGAACAGATACGCAGTATTTT	CASSRDRGRTDTQYF	.	TRBD1	TRBJ2-3	TRBV2
TGTGCCAGCAGCTTATACCGGTCCTACAATGAGCAGTTCTTC	CASSLYRSYNEQFF	.	.	TRBJ2-1	TRBV7-2
TGCGCCAGCAGCTTCCAGGGCGCTAATGAAAAACTGTTTTTT	CASSFQGANEKLFF	.	.	TRBJ1-4	TRBV5-1
TGTGCCAGCAGTGAACTTTATGGAAACACCATATATTTT	CASSELYGNTIYF	.	.	TRBJ1-3	TRBV6-1
TGTGCCACCTCCACGGGATGGAGCACTGAAGCTTTCTTT	CATSTGWSTEAFF	.	.	TRBJ1-1	TRBV15
TGTGCCAGTAGTTATCGACAGGGGGCGTCCCTGAAGCTGTTTTTT	CASSYRQGASLKLFF	.	TRBD1	TRBJ1-4	TRBV19
TGTGCCTGGAGTTTCGGGAGGTCAGATACGCAGTATTTT	CAWSFGRSDTQYF	once	TRBD2	TRBJ2-3	TRBV30
TGTGCCAGCAGTTCCAGACAGGGTCATGGCTACACCTTC	CASSSRQGHGYTF	once	TRBD1	TRBJ1-2	TRBV6-2/TRBV6-3
TGTGCCAGCAGTACCAGAGGACAGGGCAGTGCGACTGAAGCTTTCTTT	CASSTRGQGSATEAFF	.	TRBD1	TRBJ1-1	TRBV6-2/TRBV6-3
TGTGCCAGCTCACCAAATGGGGACAGCCTCTATGGCTACACCTTC	CASSPNGDSLYGYTF	.	TRBD1	TRBJ1-2	TRBV18
TGTGCCAGCAGTTACTCTGGAGGCCAGACCTATGGCTACACCTTC	CASSYSGGQTYGYTF	.	.	TRBJ1-2	TRBV6-5
TGTGCCACCAGCGAGAGCGGGAGGACCCAAGAGACCCAGTACTTC	CATSESGRTQETQYF	.	TRBD2	TRBJ2-5	TRBV15
TGTGCCACCTTGGGGACTAGCCCGGATACGCAGTATTTT	CATLGTSPDTQYF	.	TRBD2	TRBJ2-3	TRBV6-6
TGTGCCAGCAGCTCCCGAGCGATTGCCGGGGAGCTGTTTTTT	CASSSRAIAGELFF	.	.	TRBJ2-2	TRBV7-3
TGTGCCAGCAGCCTAGGGGGCAGGGGCAATCAGCCCCAGCATTTT	CASSLGGRGNQPQHF	.	TRBD1	TRBJ1-5	TRBV9
TGTGCCAGCAGCGTAGCGGCTAGCGGGGGAGCTGAGCAGTTCTTC	CASSVAASGGAEQFF	.	TRBD2	TRBJ2-1	TRBV9
TGTGCCTGCGGAGTAGCGTCCTACAATGAGCAGTTCTTC	CACGVASYNEQFF	once	.	TRBJ2-1	TRBV30
TGTGCCAGCAGCCAATCGGACAGCGATTATGGCTACACCTTC	CASSQSDSDYGYTF	.	.	TRBJ1-2	TRBV3-1/TRBV3-2
TGTGCCAGCAGTGAAGGCCTAGGCAATTCACCCCTCCACTTT	CASSEGLGNSPLHF	.	.	TRBJ1-6	TRBV2
TGTGCCTGGAGCGCCCTAACAGGGACTTCTAGCGGGATTTACAATGAGCAGTTCTTC	CAWSALTGTSSGIYNEQFF	.	TRBD2	TRBJ2-1	TRBV30
TGTGCCAGTAGTGTTACTAGCGGGGGAGGGAATGAGCAGTTCTTC	CASSVTSGGGNEQFF	.	TRBD2	TRBJ2-1	TRBV19
TGTGCCAGCAGCCATCCATTTTCTCGAGGAGCTATGGCCAAAAACATTCAGTACTTC	CASSHPFSRGAMAKNIQYF	.	.	TRBJ2-4	TRBV3-1/TRBV3-2
TGTGCCAGCAGATCGACTAGCGGGCCCCAGTACTTC	CASRSTSGPQYF	once	TRBD2	TRBJ2-5	TRBV7-2
TGTGCCAGCAGTTCGCGATTGACAGGGGTGGTTCAGCCCCAGCATTTT	CASSSRLTGVVQPQHF	.	TRBD1	TRBJ1-5	TRBV6-2/TRBV6-3
TGTGCCAGCAGCTTAGTTCGAGCGGGGGGGCGGAATGAGCAGTTCTTC	CASSLVRAGGRNEQFF	.	TRBD2	TRBJ2-1	TRBV7-2
TGTGCCAGCAGTGACAAGGCGGGAGAATCCCCAGATACGCAGTATTTT	CASSDKAGESPDTQYF	.	TRBD2	TRBJ2-3	TRBV6-4
TGTGCCAGCAGCACCAACGGGGTCACCGGGGAGCTGTTTTTT	CASSTNGVTGELFF	.	.	TRBJ2-2	TRBV21-1
TGCGCCAGCAGCCAAACAGGGGGCCCAATCGACGAGCAGTACTTC	CASSQTGGPIDEQYF	.	TRBD1	TRBJ2-7	TRBV4-3
TGTGCCAGCAGCTACTCGCCGGGACAGGGGAACCATGAGCAGTTCTTC	CASSYSPGQGNHEQFF	.	TRBD1	TRBJ2-1	TRBV7-2
TGTGCCAGCAGCCCACAGGGGGCTGGCGATTCACCCCTCCACTTT	CASSPQGAGDSPLHF	.	TRBD1	TRBJ1-6	TRBV28
TGTGCCAGTAGCCTTACACAGGGCTCTAACTATGGCTACACCTTC	CASSLTQGSNYGYTF	.	.	TRBJ1-2	TRBV19
TGTGCCAGCAGTTATGGAGAGGTCTACGAGCAGTACTTC	CASSYGEVYEQYF	.	.	TRBJ2-7	TRBV6-2/TRBV6-3
TGCGCCAGCAGCCAAGTTCGACTAGTCTGGCCCCATGAGCAGTTCTTC	CASSQVRLVWPHEQFF	.	.	TRBJ2-1	TRBV4-3
TGTGCCAGCAGCACGAGACAGGGGAACACTGAAGCTTTCTTT	CASSTRQGNTEAFF	.	TRBD1	TRBJ1-1	TRBV7-2